What follows are 4 T cell receptor beta chains derived from one specimen sequenced in a study of identical twins. TCRdb re-derived calls from the 5' RACE reads in MiXCR, one entry per CDR3 protein. Altogether about 890,000 distinct CDR3 sequences are present, roughly an eighth being singletons, with the ten largest covering about 1.6%. This same sample was also part of a study on yellow fever vaccine responses in identical twins.

The sequenced material came from PBMCs. These receptors were collected from a woman between 18 and 29 years old in good health.

This clonotype was seen repeatedly, ten times or more. This chain connects TRBV13 to TRBJ2-7; D gene unclear. The CDR3 extends over 11 amino acids. V lost 4 bases and J lost 5, with 6 bases in between. Germline loops: CDR1 PRHDT, CDR2 FYEKMQ (reference sequence). The CDR3 protein is CASSSRNEQYF. The CDR3 DNA is TGTGCCAGCAGCTCGAGGAACGAGCAGTACTTC.

This rearrangement joins TRBV19 to TRBJ2-3; D perhaps matches TRBD2 (5 bases). Deletions cut 0 bases from V and 4 bases from J, with 11 bases between. The germline CDR1 and CDR2 sequences are LNHDA and SQIVND (reference sequence). CDR3 length: 15 residues. CDR3 bases: TGTGCCAGTAGTATAGACGGGGTTCTAGCAGATACGCAGTATTTT. Translating gives CASSIDGVLADTQYF.

This clonotype was detected ten times or more. The rearrangement joins TRBV12-3 or TRBV12-4 to TRBJ2-5; 8 bases match TRBD1. Trimming removed 5 bases from V and 4 bases from J; junction bases left unmatched: 9. The CDR3 runs 15 residues. DNA of the CDR3: TGTGCCAGCAGTCAAAGGACAGGGTCTGGAGAGACCCAGTACTTC. Translated, it gives CASSQRTGSGETQYF.

A few counts support this clonotype. The J gene is TRBJ2-7, the V gene TRBV2; 8 bases agree with TRBD1. Germline lookup yields CDR1 SNHLY and CDR2 FYNNEI. CDR3 length: 12 amino acids. V shed 7 bases and J 4 bases; nucleotides not matched to a gene: 3. DNA of the CDR3: TGTGCCAGCACTGGACAGGGTTACGAGCAGTACTTC. It encodes CASTGQGYEQYF.